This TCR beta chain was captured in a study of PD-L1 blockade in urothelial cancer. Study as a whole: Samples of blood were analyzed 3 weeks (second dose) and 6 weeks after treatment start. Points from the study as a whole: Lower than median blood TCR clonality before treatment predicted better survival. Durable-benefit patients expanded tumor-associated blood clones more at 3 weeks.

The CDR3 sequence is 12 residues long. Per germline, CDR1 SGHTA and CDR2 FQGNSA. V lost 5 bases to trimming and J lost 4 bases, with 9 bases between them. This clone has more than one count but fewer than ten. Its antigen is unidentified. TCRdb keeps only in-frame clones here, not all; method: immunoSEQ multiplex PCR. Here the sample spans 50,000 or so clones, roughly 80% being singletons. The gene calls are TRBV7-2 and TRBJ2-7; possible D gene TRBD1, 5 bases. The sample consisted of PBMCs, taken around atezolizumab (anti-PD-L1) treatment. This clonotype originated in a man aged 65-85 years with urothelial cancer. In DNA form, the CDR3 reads TGTGCCAGCAGCATCCAGGGTTACGAGCAGTACTTC. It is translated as CASSIQGYEQYF.